This TCR beta chain is drawn from a study of T cell responses to AZD1222 COVID-19 vaccine. Regarding the study as a whole: Spike-wide vaccine-associated CD4 TCRs dominated at 160-218 and 743-854. Close to half of spike-specific TCRs reportedly recognize unmutated variant regions. Possibly, clonal diversity was underestimated; donors were largely white British and included more females.

Profiled with immunoSEQ multiplex PCR; TCRdb holds only in-frame clones, not every one. The profile shows roughly 150,000 clones, around 90% of them singletons. Details on this clone: Its target is not known.

Investigators merged groups given second doses at roughly 4 or roughly 12 weeks. The CDR3 spans 16 residues. The V end was cut by 5 bases, the J end by 4 bases, with 21 bases between. CDR1 is SGHKS, CDR2 YYEKEE, per germline (reference sequence). The sample was peripheral blood, taken 28 days after the second AZD1222 dose. The TCR originated in an adult who received the AZD1222 COVID-19 vaccine. The chain uses TRBV5-5 and TRBJ1-2; D may be TRBD1 (5 bases). The CDR3 nucleotides are TGTGCCAGCAGGGAGGGAATTGACAGTTTCCTCTATGGCTACACCTTC. Its translation is CASREGIDSFLYGYTF.